This T cell receptor beta chain was observed in a study of OX40 agonist ivuxolimab in advanced cancers. On the study more broadly: Age averaged roughly 60 years (range about 20 to 80), and just over 80% were male.

Profiling relied on immunoSEQ multiplex PCR, and the TCRdb table lists in-frame clones only, not all of them. The sample lists approximately 90,000 clones, about 90% occurring once. Patients with a history of autoimmune disease or on systemic immunosuppression were excluded. At baseline, cycle 4 day 1, and cycle 7 day 1, blood was sampled. The germline V gene encodes CDR1 SEHNR and CDR2 FQNEAQ (reference sequence). This CDR3 region has 15 residues. Trimming removed 7 bases from V and 0 bases from J, with 16 bases in between. Sample: CD4+ or CD8+ T cells sorted from blood, taken in a trial of the OX40 agonist ivuxolimab. The receptor was isolated from an adult with an advanced solid tumor such as melanoma, head and neck, liver or kidney cancer. The chain has TRBV7-9 and TRBJ2-7; a weak D match, TRBD1 (5 bases). This CDR3 is CASTLSPGYSYEQYF. The CDR3 DNA sequence: TGTGCCAGCACCCTAAGCCCAGGGTACTCCTACGAGCAGTACTTC.